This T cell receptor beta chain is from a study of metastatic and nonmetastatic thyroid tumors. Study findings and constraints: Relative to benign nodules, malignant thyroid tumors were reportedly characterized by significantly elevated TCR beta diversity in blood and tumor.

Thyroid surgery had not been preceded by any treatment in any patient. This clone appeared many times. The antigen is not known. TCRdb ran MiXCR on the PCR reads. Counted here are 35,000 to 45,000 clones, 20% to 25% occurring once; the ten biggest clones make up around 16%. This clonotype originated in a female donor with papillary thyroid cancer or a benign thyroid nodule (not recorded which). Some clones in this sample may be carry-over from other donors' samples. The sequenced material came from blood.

CDR3 coding DNA: TGCAGTGCTAGAGTACTTTCGGCAGGGGCCTTCAATGAGCAGTTCTTC. Its translation: CSARVLSAGAFNEQFF. V is TRBV20-1 and J is TRBJ2-1; the D gene is possibly TRBD1 (6 bases). V lost 1 base and J lost 6, with 19 bases in between. The CDR3 length is 16 residues. CDR1 is DFQATT, CDR2 SNEGSKA, per germline (reference sequence).